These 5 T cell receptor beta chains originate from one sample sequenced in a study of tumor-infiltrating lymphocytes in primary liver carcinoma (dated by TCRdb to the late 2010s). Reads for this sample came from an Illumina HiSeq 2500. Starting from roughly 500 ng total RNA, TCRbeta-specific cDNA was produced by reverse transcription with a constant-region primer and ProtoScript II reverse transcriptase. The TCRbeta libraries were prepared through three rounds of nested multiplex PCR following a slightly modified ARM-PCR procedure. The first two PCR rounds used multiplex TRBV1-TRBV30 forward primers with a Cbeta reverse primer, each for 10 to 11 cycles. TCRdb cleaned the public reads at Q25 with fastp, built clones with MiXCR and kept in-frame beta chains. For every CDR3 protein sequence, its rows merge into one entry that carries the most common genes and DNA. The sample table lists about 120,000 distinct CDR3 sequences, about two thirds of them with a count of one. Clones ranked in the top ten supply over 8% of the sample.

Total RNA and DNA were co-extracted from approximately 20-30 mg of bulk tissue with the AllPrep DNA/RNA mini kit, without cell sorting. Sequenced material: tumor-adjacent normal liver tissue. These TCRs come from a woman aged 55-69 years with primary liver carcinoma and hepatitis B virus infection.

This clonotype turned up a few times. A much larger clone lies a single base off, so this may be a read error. The CDR3 DNA sequence: TGTGCCAGCAGCTCCAGGACTAGCGGGAAATACAAGCAGTACTTC. It translates to CASSSRTSGKYKQYF. The chain employs TRBV7-8 and TRBJ2-7, with 12 bases identical to TRBD2. The CDR3 runs to 15 residues. CDR1 is SGHVS and CDR2 is FQNEAQ in the germline V gene. The J segment lost 8 bases and the V segment lost 4 bases, leaving 9 bases of the junction unmatched. Supplemented by reference TRBV7-8 and TRBJ2-7, the full variable domain reads GAGVSQSPRYKVAKRGQDVALRCDPISGHVSLFWYQQALGQGPEFLTYFQNEAQLDKSGLPSDRFFAERPEGSVSTLKIQRTQQEDSAVYLCASSSRTSGKYKQYFGPGTRLTVT.

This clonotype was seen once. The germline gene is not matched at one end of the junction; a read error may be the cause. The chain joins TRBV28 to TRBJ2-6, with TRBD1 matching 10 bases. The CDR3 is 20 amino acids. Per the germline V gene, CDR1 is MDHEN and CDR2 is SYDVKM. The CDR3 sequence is CASRFQTGGKNNSGDNVLTF. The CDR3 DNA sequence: TGTGCCAGCAGATTCCAGACAGGGGGCAAAAACAACTCTGGGGACAACGTCCTGACTTTC.

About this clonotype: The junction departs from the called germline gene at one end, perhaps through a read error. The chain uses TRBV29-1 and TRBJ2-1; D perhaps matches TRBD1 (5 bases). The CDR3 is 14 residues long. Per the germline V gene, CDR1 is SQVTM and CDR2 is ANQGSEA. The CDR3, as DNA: TGCAGCATTGACCTGGATGGTAGGGGAAATGAGCAGTTCTTC. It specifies CSIDLDGRGNEQFF.

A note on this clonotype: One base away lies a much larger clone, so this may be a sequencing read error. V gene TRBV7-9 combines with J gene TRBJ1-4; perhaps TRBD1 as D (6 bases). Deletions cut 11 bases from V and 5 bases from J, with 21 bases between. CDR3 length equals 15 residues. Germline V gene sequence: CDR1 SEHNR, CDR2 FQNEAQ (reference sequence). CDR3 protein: CACTNRGQGNEKLFF. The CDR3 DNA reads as TGTGCCTGCACCAACCGGGGGCAGGGAAATGAAAAACTGTTTTTT.

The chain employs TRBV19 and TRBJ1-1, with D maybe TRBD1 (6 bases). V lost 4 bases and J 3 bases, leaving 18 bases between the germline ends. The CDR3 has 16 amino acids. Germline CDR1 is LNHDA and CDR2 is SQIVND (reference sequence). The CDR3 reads CASSTETGGVDTEAFF. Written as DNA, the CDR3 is TGTGCCAGTAGTACAGAGACAGGCGGGGTCGACACTGAAGCTTTCTTT.